This TCR beta chain was sequenced during a study of blood T cell repertoires in COVID-19. Data came from immunoSEQ multiplex PCR; TCRdb stores just in-frame clones and leaves some out. The sample consists of under 300,000 clones, roughly nine tenths of them appearing once. The CDR3 runs 15 residues. The V segment lost 3 bases and the J segment 4 bases; nucleotides outside the gene matches: 5. The V gene's germline CDR1 is SNHLY and CDR2 FYNNEI. Material: PBMCs or T cells enriched from blood (not recorded which). V usage is TRBV2 and J usage is TRBJ2-1; 8 bases are shared with TRBD2. The clonotype was recovered from a human donor in a cohort exposed to, infected with or recovered from COVID-19 (not recorded which). The donor label of this sample is uncertain. The CDR3 DNA reads TGTGCCAGCAGTGAGAATAGCGGGGTTTACAATGAGCAGTTCTTC. Protein product: CASSENSGVYNEQFF.